Each of the 31 T cell receptor beta chains below was sequenced from the same sample in a study of cytomegalovirus exposure and HLA in healthy donors. PCR employed 60 Vbeta and 13 Jbeta primers. The protocol was immunoSEQ multiplex PCR, while the TCRdb copy is restricted to in-frame clones and leaves out a portion. Recorded for this sample: some 130,000 clones. Sequencing was done on a sample of PBMCs. The receptors stem from a woman aged 40 to 50 in good health and CMV-seropositive.

V and J are TRBV28 and TRBJ2-3, with D unclear. CDR3 length: 13 amino acids. The germline V and J ends were trimmed by 5 bases and 8 bases, with 14 bases remaining between them. Germline V lookup: CDR1 MDHEN, CDR2 SYDVKM. The CDR3 loop is CASSPLLPGTQYF. The CDR3 DNA reads TGTGCCAGCAGTCCATTACTACCCGGTACGCAGTATTTT.

This rearrangement joins TRBV10-3 to TRBJ1-5; 11 nucleotides line up with TRBD1. Germline values: CDR1 ENHRY, CDR2 SYGVKD. The CDR3 spans 14 residues. CDR3 sequence reads: CAAGRDRGDQPQHF. Here the CDR3 DNA reads TGTGCAGCGGGACGGGACAGGGGGGATCAGCCCCAGCATTTT.

V usage is TRBV27 and J usage is TRBJ1-5; TRBD1 matches at 8 bases. The CDR3 runs to 14 residues. Germline V CDR1 and CDR2: MNHEY, SMNVEV (reference sequence). After removal of 3 bases from V and 7 bases from J, the junction contained 5 bases not matched to a gene. DNA for the CDR3: TGTGCCAGCAGTTTTTCAGGGGGCAGGCAGCCCCAGCATTTT. Protein sequence: CASSFSGGRQPQHF.

The DNA of the CDR3 is TGCGCCAGCAGCCCACGACTAGCGGGAGCGACAGATACGCAGTATTTT. Translated: CASSPRLAGATDTQYF. The V gene is TRBV10-1, the J gene TRBJ2-3; 12 nucleotides line up with TRBD2. Germline-derived CDR1 and CDR2 are WNHNN and SYGVQD (reference sequence). After removal of 6 bases from V and 3 bases from J, the junction contained 7 bases not matched to a gene. The CDR3 runs 16 residues.

Turning to this clone: In the same sample, other DNA sequences code for this CDR3. V and J are TRBV5-1 and TRBJ2-1; 10 bases align to TRBD2. In germline, CDR1 is SGHRS, CDR2 YFSETQ. The V gene end was trimmed by 2 bases and the J gene end by 4 bases; junction bases not matched to a gene: 3. CDR3 length: 15 residues. The CDR3 reads CASSLPSGRYNEQFF. The CDR3 DNA reads as TGCGCCAGCAGCTTACCTAGCGGGAGATACAATGAGCAGTTCTTC.

The chain links TRBV19 to TRBJ1-2; 7 bases fit TRBD1. The J segment lost 5 bases and the V segment lost 6 bases, leaving 6 bases of the junction unmatched. CDR1 LNHDA and CDR2 SQIVND come from the germline V gene (reference sequence). The CDR3 loop spans 13 amino acids. The CDR3 loop is CASRTGTAYGYTF. DNA for the CDR3: TGTGCCAGTAGGACCGGGACAGCATATGGCTACACCTTC.

The CDR3, as DNA: TGTGCCAGCAGCTTAGGAGAGGGGGCATCTCAGCCCCAGCATTTT. Encoded protein: CASSLGEGASQPQHF. The chain uses TRBV7-8 and TRBJ1-5; 7 nucleotides align to TRBD1. V shed 1 base, J shed 6 bases, and the junction held 6 bases outside the gene matches. Germline V gives CDR1 SGHVS, CDR2 FQNEAQ. This CDR3 is built from 15 residues.

V usage is TRBV5-1 and J usage is TRBJ2-7; 7 nucleotides line up with TRBD1. Germline values: CDR1 SGHRS, CDR2 YFSETQ. V shed 4 bases and J 3 bases; nucleotides not matched to a gene: 10. The CDR3 covers 15 residues. The CDR3, as DNA: TGCGCCAGCAGCGCCCTAACAGGGGAGATCTACGAGCAGTACTTC. Protein sequence: CASSALTGEIYEQYF.

V usage is TRBV5-4 and J usage is TRBJ2-1, with 14 bases lining up with TRBD2. From germline, CDR1 is SGHNT and CDR2 YYREEE (reference sequence). V shed 4 bases and J 6 bases; nucleotides not matched to a gene: 12. This CDR3 contains 18 residues. CDR3 nucleotide sequence: TGTGCCAGCAGCCCGGTCCCTGGGACTAGCGGGAGAGGCAATGAGCAGTTCTTC. Amino acid sequence: CASSPVPGTSGRGNEQFF. Variable domain in full (rest from reference TRBV5-4 and TRBJ2-1): ETGVTQSPTHLIKTRGQQVTLRCSSQSGHNTVSWYQQALGQGPQFIFQYYREEENGRGNFPPRFSGLQFPNYSSELNVNALELDDSALYLCASSPVPGTSGRGNEQFFGPGTRLTVL.

The chain uses TRBV7-9 and TRBJ1-2; a weak D match, TRBD1 (5 bases). V was clipped by 10 bases and J by 3 bases, with 12 bases between them. CDR3 length equals 12 residues. Germline V gives CDR1 SEHNR, CDR2 FQNEAQ (reference sequence). CDR3 nucleotides: TGTGCCATCCCACAAGGGGACTATGGCTACACCTTC. Its protein is CAIPQGDYGYTF.

The genes are TRBV6-4 and TRBJ1-2; no clear D gene. The germline V and J ends were trimmed by 1 base and 7 bases, with 16 bases remaining between them. From germline, CDR1 is MRHNA and CDR2 SNTAGT. The CDR3 consists of 15 residues. CDR3: CASSDLPGNPGGYTF. The CDR3 region has the DNA TGTGCCAGCAGTGACTTGCCTGGCAACCCTGGTGGCTACACCTTC.

The J gene is TRBJ1-4, the V gene TRBV4-1; perhaps TRBD1 as D (5 bases). There are 18 residues in the CDR3. Trimming left V 1 base short and J 0 bases short, with 15 bases between. The germline V gene has CDR1 MGHRA and CDR2 YSYEKL. The CDR3 spells CASSQGPWGGATNEKLFF. Here the CDR3 DNA reads TGCGCCAGCAGCCAAGGGCCCTGGGGGGGGGCAACTAATGAAAAACTGTTTTTT.

CDR3 coding DNA: TGTGCCAGCAGCTTAGTAGTATATGAGCAGTTCTTC. As protein: CASSLVVYEQFF. The chain is built from TRBV11-2 and TRBJ2-1, with D uncertain. Germline V gene sequence: CDR1 SGHAT, CDR2 FQNNGV. V was clipped by 1 base and J by 8 bases, with 6 bases between them. The CDR3 is made up of 12 amino acids.

V is TRBV5-4 and J is TRBJ1-2; D ambiguous. Germline CDR1 SGHNT, CDR2 YYREEE (reference sequence). V dropped 0 bases and J dropped 8 bases, with 11 bases sitting between them. The CDR3 runs 13 residues. CDR3 sequence reads: CASSLVGSEGYTF. The DNA of the CDR3 is TGTGCCAGCAGCTTGGTTGGCTCGGAGGGCTACACCTTC.

CDR3 sequence reads: CASSTRTSSDTQYF. The CDR3 DNA is TGTGCCAGCAGCACCCGGACTAGTTCAGATACGCAGTATTTT. V usage is TRBV9 and J usage is TRBJ2-3; 7 positions match TRBD2. V lost 4 bases and J lost 4; bases outside the gene matches: 6. Germline lookup yields CDR1 SGDLS and CDR2 YYNGEE. This CDR3 spans 14 amino acids.

The V gene is TRBV29-1, the J gene TRBJ2-5; 9 nucleotides agree with TRBD1. TRBJ2-7 explains the end of the DNA better; the J call may be wrong. Germline-derived CDR1 and CDR2 are SQVTM and ANQGSEA. The CDR3 has 15 residues. The CDR3 is CSVGYLWDRAGEQYF. As DNA, the CDR3 is TGCAGCGTGGGTTACCTCTGGGACAGGGCGGGCGAGCAGTACTTC.

The rearrangement uses TRBV6-5 and TRBJ1-2; 7 bases match TRBD1. Germline CDR1 is MNHEY and CDR2 is SVGAGI. The junction had 4 bases not matched to a gene; V was cut back by 2 bases and J by 4 bases. The CDR3 is made up of 14 amino acids. The CDR3 nucleotides read TGTGCCAGCAGTTACGCGACAGGGACCTATGGCTACACCTTC. This encodes CASSYATGTYGYTF.

The V call is TRBV29-1, the J call TRBJ2-5; D may be TRBD1 (6 bases). CDR1 is SQVTM and CDR2 is ANQGSEA in the germline V gene. This CDR3 spans 13 amino acids. V dropped 1 base and J dropped 5 bases, with 11 bases sitting between them. The CDR3 is CSVEVARGETQYF. In DNA, the CDR3 is TGCAGCGTTGAAGTCGCGAGGGGGGAGACCCAGTACTTC.

The J gene is TRBJ2-7, the V gene TRBV28; perhaps TRBD1 as D (6 bases). Germline assignment: CDR1 MDHEN and CDR2 SYDVKM. Deletions cut 5 bases from V and 4 bases from J, with 9 bases between. The CDR3 loop spans 12 amino acids. CDR3 loop: CASSPRGYEQYF. The CDR3 DNA is TGTGCCAGCAGTCCCAGGGGATACGAGCAGTACTTC.

The J gene is TRBJ2-7, the V gene TRBV13, with D uncertain. Germline loops: CDR1 PRHDT, CDR2 FYEKMQ (reference sequence). V lost 3 bases to trimming and J lost 4 bases, with 7 bases between them. The CDR3 has 12 residues. The CDR3 region has the DNA TGTGCCAGCAGCTTCGGGTCGTACGAGCAGTACTTC. As protein: CASSFGSYEQYF.

This chain joins TRBV4-1 and TRBJ2-7, with 10 bases identical to TRBD2. The CDR3 spans 13 residues. Germline V gives CDR1 MGHRA, CDR2 YSYEKL. J gave up 4 bases and V 10 bases, and 7 bases lay outside the gene matches. This CDR3 is CATLAGERYEQYF. The CDR3 DNA is TGCGCCACCCTAGCGGGAGAAAGGTACGAGCAGTACTTC.

This sequence joins TRBV5-1 and TRBJ1-1, with 7 bases lining up with TRBD1. The V and J ends lost 0 bases and 8 bases, in that order; junction bases with no gene match: 7. The length of the CDR3 is 14 residues. Germline values: CDR1 SGHRS, CDR2 YFSETQ. The CDR3 DNA reads TGCGCCAGCAGCTTGGGGACAGGAGCATGGGAAGCTTTCTTT. This gives the protein CASSLGTGAWEAFF.

The V call is TRBV7-3, the J call TRBJ2-7; the D gene is possibly TRBD2 (5 bases). V lost 1 base and J 0 bases, leaving 13 bases between the germline ends. The germline V gene encodes CDR1 SGHTA and CDR2 FQGTGA. This CDR3 region has 16 residues. Here the CDR3 DNA reads TGTGCCAGCAGCTTAATGGCGGTTGGGAGCTCCTACGAGCAGTACTTC. Protein product: CASSLMAVGSSYEQYF.

The rearrangement uses TRBV30 and TRBJ1-2, with 8 positions matching TRBD1. CDR3 length equals 15 residues. Germline V gene data show CDR1 as GTSNPN and CDR2 as SVGIG (reference sequence). The ends lost 0 bases at V and 4 bases at J; junction bases unmatched: 7. The CDR3 is CAWSVGQVLVYGYTF. As DNA, the CDR3 is TGTGCCTGGAGTGTGGGACAGGTTTTGGTCTATGGCTACACCTTC.

The genes are TRBV2 and TRBJ2-1; 7 bases line up with TRBD2. Germline trimming cut 7 bases from V and 7 bases from J; bases unmatched to any gene: 22. The CDR3 runs to 18 residues. Per the germline V gene, CDR1 is SNHLY and CDR2 is FYNNEI. DNA of the CDR3: TGTGCCAGCACCCCCCCCGGGGGGAGAGCTGTATTGCGGAATGAGCAGTTCTTC. Its protein is CASTPPGGRAVLRNEQFF.

The rearrangement joins TRBV13 to TRBJ2-7, with D tentatively TRBD2 (7 bases). The CDR3 loop spans 19 amino acids. The V end was cut by 5 bases, the J end by 7 bases, with 33 bases between. Germline V lookup: CDR1 PRHDT, CDR2 FYEKMQ (reference sequence). Here the CDR3 reads CASSPSQGSRGGSPGEQYF. The CDR3 region has the DNA TGTGCCAGCAGCCCCTCTCAGGGGTCTAGGGGCGGGAGTCCGGGAGAGCAGTACTTC.

The chain uses TRBV19 and TRBJ2-2, with TRBD2 identical over 14 bases. CDR1 is LNHDA and CDR2 is SQIVND in the germline V gene (reference sequence). Losses at the gene ends were 5 bases for V and 3 bases for J; bases not matched to a gene: 11. CDR3 length equals 19 residues. CDR3 nucleotide sequence: TGTGCCAGTAGTGTTGGGACTAGCGGGAGATTGGTTGACACCGGGGAGCTGTTTTTT. Protein sequence: CASSVGTSGRLVDTGELFF.

This sequence joins TRBV5-4 and TRBJ2-1; the D gene is possibly TRBD1 (5 bases). Trimming shortened V by 2 bases and J by 4 bases, and 13 bases separated the two germline ends. The germline gives CDR1 SGHNT, CDR2 YYREEE (reference sequence). The CDR3 covers 15 residues. CDR3: CASSFPPAGYNEQFF. CDR3 coding DNA: TGTGCCAGCAGCTTTCCCCCCGCAGGGTACAATGAGCAGTTCTTC.

Note on this clone: In the same sample, other DNA sequences code for this CDR3. The gene calls are TRBV15 and TRBJ1-2; no reliable D call. V was trimmed by 0 bases and J by 5 bases, leaving 16 bases between them. The CDR3 is made up of 16 amino acids. CDR1 and CDR2 (germline): LNHNV, YYDKDF (reference sequence). This chain's CDR3 is CATSRDLMNPRYGYTF. The DNA for the CDR3 is TGTGCCACCAGCAGAGATCTTATGAACCCGAGGTATGGCTACACCTTC.

The chain carries TRBV5-4 and TRBJ1-2; TRBD1 agrees at 10 bases. Trimming at V came to 3 bases and at J to 6 bases, leaving 2 bases not matched to a gene. This CDR3 region has 13 residues. Germline-derived CDR1 and CDR2 are SGHNT and YYREEE (reference sequence). This CDR3 reads CASSWDRGNGYTF. CDR3 sequence (DNA): TGTGCCAGCAGCTGGGACAGGGGTAATGGCTACACCTTC.

The genes are TRBV18 and TRBJ2-7, with TRBD2 matching over 13 bases. Trimming cost V 5 bases and J 2 bases; bases outside gene matches: 0. The CDR3 loop spans 14 amino acids. From germline, CDR1 is KGHSH and CDR2 LQKENI. CDR3 coding DNA: TGTGCCAGCTCAGGACTAGCGGGAGCCTACGAGCAGTACTTC. Translation gives CASSGLAGAYEQYF. The variable domain in full, completed from reference TRBV18 and TRBJ2-7, reads NAGVMQNPRHLVRRRGQEARLRCSPMKGHSHVYWYRQLPEEGLKFMVYLQKENIIDESGMPKERFSAEFPKEGPSILRIQQVVRGDSAAYFCASSGLAGAYEQYFGPGTRLTVT.